The text below deals with one T cell receptor (beta chain). The CDR3 has 14 residues. Losses at the gene ends were 7 bases for V and 6 bases for J; bases not matched to a gene: 9. CDR1 is SQVTM and CDR2 is ANQGSEA in the germline V gene. The data stem from a study of T cells after somatic rescue of genetic block. Method: immunoSEQ multiplex PCR; TCRdb's copy keeps in-frame clones and lacks some. Among tens of thousands of clones, approximately 91% were seen once, and the ten largest hold around 2.8%. The sample taken for sequencing was peripheral blood mononuclear cells (PBMCs). This TCR was sampled from a man aged 25 to 40. The chain combines TRBV29-1 with TRBJ1-4; 9 bases align to TRBD1. The CDR3 loop is CSAYDRGMDEKLFF. The DNA of the CDR3 is TGCAGCGCTTACGACAGGGGGATGGATGAAAAACTGTTTTTT.